This T cell receptor (beta chain) was sequenced in a study of molecular identifiers for immune sequencing clone quantification. Across the whole study: Replicates split RNA from around 20,000 or 100,000 naive CD8 cells five ways, and the researchers sequenced four portions.

General study findings and limits: A single cell's spiked Jurkat TCR RNA was reportedly detectable among 900,000 to 1,000,000 naive cells.

CDR1 SEHNR and CDR2 FQNEAQ come from the germline V gene (reference sequence). CDR3 length: 11 amino acids. TCRdb fed the PCR reads into MiXCR, producing one record per CDR3 protein. This sample carries about half a million distinct CDR3 sequences, around 23% of them seen once, and the ten largest clones take roughly 0.79%. To note about this clonotype: Its cognate antigen is unknown. This could be a read error, since a much larger clone is one nucleotide away.

The sorting of naive CD8 T cells used the CD8+CD4-CCR7+CD45RA+ phenotype. This TCR was sampled from a human donor in good health. Some libraries in this study had Jurkat cell RNA spiked in. The sequenced sample was naive CD8+ T cells from blood, with Jurkat cell RNA spiked in. Subset in this sample: FACS-sorted CD8+CD4-CCR7+CD45RA+ naive T cells. The genes are TRBV7-9 and TRBJ1-1; D possibly corresponds to TRBD1 (5 bases). The CDR3 sequence: CASNPLPGPDF. The CDR3 DNA is TGTGCCAGCAATCCACTTCCGGGACCCGACTTT. The full variable domain, in which reference TRBV7-9 and TRBJ1-1 provide the parts outside the CDR3, is DTGVSQNPRHKITKRGQNVTFRCDPISEHNRLYWYRQTLGQGPEFLTYFQNEAQLEKSRLLSDRFSAERPKGSFSTLEIQRTEQGDSAMYLCASNPLPGPDFGQGTRLTVV.